The 8 T cell receptor beta chains given below trace back to one sample, sequenced in a study of blood T cell repertoires in COVID-19. Profiled with immunoSEQ multiplex PCR; TCRdb holds only in-frame clones, not every one. This sample has 70,000 to 85,000 clones; roughly 88% occur once, and the top ten carry roughly 2.7%. Sequencing was carried out using peripheral blood. The receptor set was obtained from a man aged 65 to 79 with active or convalescent COVID-19.

This clone was detected only once. The chain employs TRBV3-1 (or the pseudogene TRBV3-2) and TRBJ2-5, with 15 bases identical to TRBD2. Germline V lookup: CDR1 LGHDT, CDR2 YNNKEL (reference sequence). The CDR3 length is 15 residues. Trimming cost V 4 bases and J 5 bases; bases outside gene matches: 2. As DNA, the CDR3 is TGTGCCAGCAGCCTCGGACTAGCGGGAGGGGAGACCCAGTACTTC. As protein: CASSLGLAGGETQYF.

This chain joins TRBV30 and TRBJ2-1; D gene unclear. The CDR3 consists of 13 residues. The V gene's germline CDR1 is GTSNPN and CDR2 SVGIG (reference sequence). V shed 2 bases and J shed 6 bases, with 11 bases lying between them. The CDR3 DNA is TGTGCCTGGAGTCCCTCCCACAGCAATGAGCAGTTCTTC. Translation gives CAWSPSHSNEQFF.

The chain employs TRBV2 and TRBJ1-6, with TRBD1 matching 9 bases. Germline CDR1 is SNHLY and CDR2 is FYNNEI. This CDR3 spans 15 amino acids. Losses at the gene ends were 6 bases for V and 10 bases for J; bases not matched to a gene: 10. The CDR3 sequence: CASRGTQGAGSPLHF. For the CDR3, the DNA is TGTGCCAGCAGGGGGACACAGGGGGCAGGGTCACCCCTCCACTTT.

The CDR3 here is CASNFGGASGSYEQYF. DNA for the CDR3: TGCGCCAGCAACTTCGGGGGGGCTAGCGGGAGTTACGAGCAGTACTTC. The V and J genes are TRBV5-1 and TRBJ2-7, with TRBD2 identical over 10 bases. This CDR3 contains 16 residues. V trimming: 6 bases; J trimming: 4 bases; junction bases outside the gene matches: 13. Germline V CDR1 and CDR2: SGHRS, YFSETQ.

The V and J genes are TRBV2 and TRBJ1-3; maybe TRBD1 (6 bases). Germline V gene data show CDR1 as SNHLY and CDR2 as FYNNEI. Trimming removed 6 bases from V and 0 bases from J, with 12 bases in between. This CDR3 contains 15 residues. The CDR3 region has the DNA TGTGCCAGCAGAGCCGACAGGAGCTCTGGAAACACCATATATTTT. This sequence encodes CASRADRSSGNTIYF.

V gene TRBV9 combines with J gene TRBJ2-1, with D hard to call. This CDR3 region has 14 residues. Germline V gene data show CDR1 as SGDLS and CDR2 as YYNGEE. V lost 0 bases and J lost 6, with 10 bases in between. CDR3 nucleotide sequence: TGTGCCAGCAGCGTAGAGCTAGTATTCAATGAGCAGTTCTTC. It encodes CASSVELVFNEQFF.

The V gene is TRBV3-1 (or the pseudogene TRBV3-2), the J gene TRBJ2-7; TRBD1 is a possible D gene (5 bases). This CDR3 is built from 13 residues. Germline CDR1 reads LGHDT; CDR2 reads YNNKEL (reference sequence). V was pared by 6 bases and J by 2 bases, with 11 bases between. This CDR3 reads CASSPGHTYEQYF. DNA for the CDR3: TGTGCCAGCAGTCCTGGACACACCTACGAGCAGTACTTC.

This chain joins TRBV19 and TRBJ2-7, with 13 bases identical to TRBD2. Trimming took 3 bases from V and 3 from J; bases not matched to a gene: 8. This CDR3 has 17 amino acids. The V gene's germline CDR1 is LNHDA and CDR2 SQIVND (reference sequence). As DNA, the CDR3 is TGTGCCAGTAGTATGAGCTTGGGACTAGCGGGAAACTACGAGCAGTACTTC. Encoded protein: CASSMSLGLAGNYEQYF.